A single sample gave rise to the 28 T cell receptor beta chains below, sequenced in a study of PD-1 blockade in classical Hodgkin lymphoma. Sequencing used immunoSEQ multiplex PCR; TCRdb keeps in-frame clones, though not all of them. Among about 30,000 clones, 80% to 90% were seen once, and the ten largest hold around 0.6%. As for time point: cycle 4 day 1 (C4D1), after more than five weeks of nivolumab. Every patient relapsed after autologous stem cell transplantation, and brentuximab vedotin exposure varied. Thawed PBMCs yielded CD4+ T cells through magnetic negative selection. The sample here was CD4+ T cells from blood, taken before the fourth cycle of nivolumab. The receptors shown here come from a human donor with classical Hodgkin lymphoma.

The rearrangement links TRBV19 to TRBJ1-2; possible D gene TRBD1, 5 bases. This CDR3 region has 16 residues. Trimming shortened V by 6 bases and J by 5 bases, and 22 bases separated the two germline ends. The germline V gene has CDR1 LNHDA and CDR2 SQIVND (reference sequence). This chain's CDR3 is CASRVIWSRVGYGYTF. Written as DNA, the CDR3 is TGTGCCAGTAGGGTGATTTGGTCCAGGGTCGGTTATGGCTACACCTTC.

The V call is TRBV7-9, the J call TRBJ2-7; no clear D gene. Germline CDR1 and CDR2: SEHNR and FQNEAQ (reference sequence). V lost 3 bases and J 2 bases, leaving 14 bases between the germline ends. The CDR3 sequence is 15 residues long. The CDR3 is CASSFQVGSTYEQYF. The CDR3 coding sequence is TGTGCCAGCAGCTTCCAGGTTGGTAGCACCTACGAGCAGTACTTC.

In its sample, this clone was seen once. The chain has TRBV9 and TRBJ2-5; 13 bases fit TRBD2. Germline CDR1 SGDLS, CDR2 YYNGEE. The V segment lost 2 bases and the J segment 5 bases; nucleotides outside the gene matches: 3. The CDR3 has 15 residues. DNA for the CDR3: TGTGCCAGCAGCGTGGGACTAGCGGGGATGGAGACCCAGTACTTC. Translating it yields CASSVGLAGMETQYF.

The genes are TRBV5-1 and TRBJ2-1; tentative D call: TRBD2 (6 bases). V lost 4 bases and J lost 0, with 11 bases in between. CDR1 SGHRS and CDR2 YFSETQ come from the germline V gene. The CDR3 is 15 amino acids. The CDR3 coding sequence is TGCGCCAGCAGCATCGGACTACCCTCCTACAATGAGCAGTTCTTC. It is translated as CASSIGLPSYNEQFF.

The CDR3 nucleotides read TGTGCCAGCTCATCGGACAGTAACTATGGCTACACCTTC. It codes for CASSSDSNYGYTF. The chain recombines TRBV18 with TRBJ1-2; tentatively, D is TRBD1 (6 bases). The CDR3 consists of 13 residues. Germline values: CDR1 KGHSH, CDR2 LQKENI. Trimming pared 5 bases from V and 1 base from J, leaving 8 bases between.

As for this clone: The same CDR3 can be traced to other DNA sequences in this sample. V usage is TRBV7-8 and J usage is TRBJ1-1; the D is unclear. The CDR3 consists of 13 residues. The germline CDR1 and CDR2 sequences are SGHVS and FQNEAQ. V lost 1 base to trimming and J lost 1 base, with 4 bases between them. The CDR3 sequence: CASSLVGNTEAFF. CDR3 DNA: TGTGCCAGCAGCTTAGTGGGGAACACTGAAGCTTTCTTT.

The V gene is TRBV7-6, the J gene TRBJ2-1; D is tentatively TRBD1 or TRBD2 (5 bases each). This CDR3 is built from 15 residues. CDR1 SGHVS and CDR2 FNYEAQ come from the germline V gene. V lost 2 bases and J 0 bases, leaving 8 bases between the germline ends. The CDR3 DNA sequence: TGTGCCAGCAGCTTACTCGGGGCCTCCTACAATGAGCAGTTCTTC. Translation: CASSLLGASYNEQFF.

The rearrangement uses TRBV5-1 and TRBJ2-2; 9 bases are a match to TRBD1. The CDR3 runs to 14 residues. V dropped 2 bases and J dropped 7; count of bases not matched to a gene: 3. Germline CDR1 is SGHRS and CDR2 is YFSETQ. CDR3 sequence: CASSFDRGDGELFF. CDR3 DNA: TGCGCCAGCAGCTTCGACAGGGGGGACGGGGAGCTGTTTTTT.

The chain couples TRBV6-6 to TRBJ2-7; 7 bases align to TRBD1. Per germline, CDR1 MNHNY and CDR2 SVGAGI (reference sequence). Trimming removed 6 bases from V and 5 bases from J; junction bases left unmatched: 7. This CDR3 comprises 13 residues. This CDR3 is CASRGQLWDEQYF. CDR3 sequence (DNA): TGTGCCAGCAGGGGACAGTTATGGGACGAGCAGTACTTC.

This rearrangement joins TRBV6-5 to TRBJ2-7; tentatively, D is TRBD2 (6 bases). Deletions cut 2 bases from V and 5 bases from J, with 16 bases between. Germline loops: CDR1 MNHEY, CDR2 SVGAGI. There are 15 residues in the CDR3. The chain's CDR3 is CASSYAQLSGDEQYF. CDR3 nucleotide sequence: TGTGCCAGCAGTTACGCACAGCTGTCGGGAGACGAGCAGTACTTC.

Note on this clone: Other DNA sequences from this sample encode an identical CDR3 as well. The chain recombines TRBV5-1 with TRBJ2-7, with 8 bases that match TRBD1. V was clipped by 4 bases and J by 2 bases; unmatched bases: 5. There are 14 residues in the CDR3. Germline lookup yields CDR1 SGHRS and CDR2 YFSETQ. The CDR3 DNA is TGCGCCAGCAGCCCACGGACAGGGACCTACGAGCAGTACTTC. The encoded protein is CASSPRTGTYEQYF. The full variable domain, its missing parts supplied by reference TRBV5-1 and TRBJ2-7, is KAGVTQTPRYLIKTRGQQVTLSCSPISGHRSVSWYQQTPGQGLQFLFEYFSETQRNKGNFPGRFSGRQFSNSRSEMNVSTLELGDSALYLCASSPRTGTYEQYFGPGTRLTVT.

The CDR3 loop reads CASSLQETQYF. CDR3 DNA: TGTGCCAGCAGTTTACAAGAGACCCAGTACTTC. This sequence joins TRBV28 and TRBJ2-5; no firm D call. V was trimmed by 2 bases and J by 2 bases, leaving 0 bases between them. Per germline, CDR1 MDHEN and CDR2 SYDVKM. The length of the CDR3 is 11 residues.

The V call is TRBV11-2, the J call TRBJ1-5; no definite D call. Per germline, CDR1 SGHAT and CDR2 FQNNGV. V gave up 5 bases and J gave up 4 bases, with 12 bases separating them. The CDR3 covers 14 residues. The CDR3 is CASSQGSVNQPQHF. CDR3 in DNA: TGTGCCAGCAGCCAAGGGAGTGTTAATCAGCCCCAGCATTTT. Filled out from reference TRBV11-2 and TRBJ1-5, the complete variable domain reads EAGVAQSPRYKIIEKRQSVAFWCNPISGHATLYWYQQILGQGPKLLIQFQNNGVVDDSQLPKDRFSAERLKGVDSTLKIQPAKLEDSAVYLCASSQGSVNQPQHFGDGTRLSIL.

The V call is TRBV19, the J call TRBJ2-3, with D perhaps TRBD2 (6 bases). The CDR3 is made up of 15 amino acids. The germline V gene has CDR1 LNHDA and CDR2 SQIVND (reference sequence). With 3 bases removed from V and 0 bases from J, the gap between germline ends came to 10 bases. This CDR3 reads CASSIRESSTDTQYF. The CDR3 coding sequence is TGTGCCAGTAGTATTCGGGAGTCTAGCACAGATACGCAGTATTTT.

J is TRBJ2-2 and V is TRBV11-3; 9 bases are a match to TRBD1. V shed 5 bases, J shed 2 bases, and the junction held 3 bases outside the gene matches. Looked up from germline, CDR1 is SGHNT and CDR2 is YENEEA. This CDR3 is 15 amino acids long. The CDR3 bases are TGTGCCAGCAGCCCGGGACAGGGAAACACCGGGGAGCTGTTTTTT. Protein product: CASSPGQGNTGELFF.

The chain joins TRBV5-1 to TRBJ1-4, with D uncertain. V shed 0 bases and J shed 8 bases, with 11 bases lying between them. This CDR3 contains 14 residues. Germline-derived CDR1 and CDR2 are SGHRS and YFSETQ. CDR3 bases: TGCGCCAGCAGCTTGGCCAGTATTAACGAAAAACTGTTTTTT. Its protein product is CASSLASINEKLFF.

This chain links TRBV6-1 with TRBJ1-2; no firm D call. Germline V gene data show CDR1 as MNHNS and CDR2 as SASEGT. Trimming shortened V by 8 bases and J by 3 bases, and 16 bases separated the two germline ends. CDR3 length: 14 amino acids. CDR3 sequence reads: CASLYMPTDYGYTF. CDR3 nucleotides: TGTGCCAGCCTCTATATGCCCACTGACTATGGCTACACCTTC.

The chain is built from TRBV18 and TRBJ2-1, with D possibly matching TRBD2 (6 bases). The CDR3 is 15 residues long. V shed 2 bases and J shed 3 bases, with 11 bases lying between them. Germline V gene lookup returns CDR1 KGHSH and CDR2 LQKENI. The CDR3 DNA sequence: TGTGCCAGCTCACCAAATTTAGCGGACTACAATGAGCAGTTCTTC. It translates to CASSPNLADYNEQFF.

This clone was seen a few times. CDR3 bases: TGCTGGGGGACAGGGAGTATTAGTCAGCCCCAGCATTTT. This sequence encodes CWGTGSISQPQHF. The V call is TRBV5-1, the J call TRBJ1-5; 9 positions agree with TRBD1. The CDR3 length is 13 residues. In germline, CDR1 is SGHRS, CDR2 YFSETQ.

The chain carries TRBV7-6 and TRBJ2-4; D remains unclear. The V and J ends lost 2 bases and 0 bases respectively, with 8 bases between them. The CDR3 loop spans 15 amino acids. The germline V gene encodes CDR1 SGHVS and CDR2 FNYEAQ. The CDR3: CASSLSPLAKNIQYF. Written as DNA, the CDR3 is TGTGCCAGCAGCTTATCCCCGTTAGCCAAAAACATTCAGTACTTC.

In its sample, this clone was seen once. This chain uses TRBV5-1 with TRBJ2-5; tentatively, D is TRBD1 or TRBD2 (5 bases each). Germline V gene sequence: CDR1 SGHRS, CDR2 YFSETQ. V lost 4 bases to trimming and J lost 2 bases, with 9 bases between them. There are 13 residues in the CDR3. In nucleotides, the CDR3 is TGCGCCAGCAGCCCGGGGCTACAAGAGACCCAGTACTTC. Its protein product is CASSPGLQETQYF.

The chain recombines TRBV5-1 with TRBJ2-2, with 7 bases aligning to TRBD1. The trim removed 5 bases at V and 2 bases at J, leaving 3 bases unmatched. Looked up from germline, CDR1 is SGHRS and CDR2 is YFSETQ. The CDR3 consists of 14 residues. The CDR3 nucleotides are TGCGCCAGCAGGGACAGGCCAAACACCGGGGAGCTGTTTTTT. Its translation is CASRDRPNTGELFF.

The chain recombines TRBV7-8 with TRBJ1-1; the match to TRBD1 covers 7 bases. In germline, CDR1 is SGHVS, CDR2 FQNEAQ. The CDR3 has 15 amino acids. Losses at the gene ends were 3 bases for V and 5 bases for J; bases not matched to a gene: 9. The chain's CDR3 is CASSFQGGGGTEAFF. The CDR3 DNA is TGTGCCAGCAGCTTTCAGGGAGGGGGCGGAACTGAAGCTTTCTTT.

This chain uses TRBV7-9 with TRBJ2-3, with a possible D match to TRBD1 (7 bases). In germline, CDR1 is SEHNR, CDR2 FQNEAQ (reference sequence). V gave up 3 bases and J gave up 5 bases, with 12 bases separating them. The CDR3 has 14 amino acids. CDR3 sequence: CASSLEGAGDTQYF. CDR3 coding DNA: TGTGCCAGCAGCTTGGAGGGGGCGGGAGATACGCAGTATTTT.

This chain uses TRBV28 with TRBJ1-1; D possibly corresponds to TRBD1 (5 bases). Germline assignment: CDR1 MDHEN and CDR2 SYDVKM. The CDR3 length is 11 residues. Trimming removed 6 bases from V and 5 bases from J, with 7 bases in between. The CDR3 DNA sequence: TGTGCCAGCAGCCAGGGAACTGAAGCTTTCTTT. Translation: CASSQGTEAFF.

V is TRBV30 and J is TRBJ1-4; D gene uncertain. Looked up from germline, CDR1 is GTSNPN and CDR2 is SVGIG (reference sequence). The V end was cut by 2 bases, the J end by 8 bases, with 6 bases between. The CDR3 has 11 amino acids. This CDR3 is CAWSLREKLFF. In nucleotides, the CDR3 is TGTGCCTGGAGTTTACGGGAAAAACTGTTTTTT.

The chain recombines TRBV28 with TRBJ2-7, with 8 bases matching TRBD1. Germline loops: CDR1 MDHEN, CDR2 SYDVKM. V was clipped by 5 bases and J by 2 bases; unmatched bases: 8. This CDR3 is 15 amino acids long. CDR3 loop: CASSTTGTGPYEQYF. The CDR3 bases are TGTGCCAGCAGTACGACCGGGACAGGCCCCTACGAGCAGTACTTC.

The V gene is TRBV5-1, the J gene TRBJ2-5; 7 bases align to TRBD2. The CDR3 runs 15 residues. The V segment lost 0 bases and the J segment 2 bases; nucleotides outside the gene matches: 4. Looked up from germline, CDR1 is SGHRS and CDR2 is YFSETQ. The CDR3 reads CASSLGAGSQETQYF. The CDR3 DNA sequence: TGCGCCAGCAGCTTGGGAGCGGGATCACAAGAGACCCAGTACTTC.